This TCR beta chain was recovered during a study of blood T cell repertoires in COVID-19. Study context: Both acute and convalescent COVID-19 samples were obtained from the United States, Italy and Spain. From T cells, B-cell-depleted T cells, or PBMCs came the material, which was cDNA or gDNA.

The V segment lost 3 bases and the J segment 4 bases; nucleotides outside the gene matches: 13. Germline CDR1 LNHDA, CDR2 SQIVND (reference sequence). CDR3 length: 18 amino acids. This table comes from immunoSEQ multiplex PCR, and its TCRdb copy is limited to in-frame clones, with some not included. The sample has 95,000 to 150,000 clones; about four fifths are singletons. Material: peripheral blood. This clonotype was obtained from a man of 80 years or more with active or convalescent COVID-19. The rearrangement uses TRBV19 and TRBJ2-3, with TRBD2 identical over 10 bases. The CDR3 is CASSIPPSGGPVPDTQYF. The CDR3, as DNA: TGTGCCAGTAGTATCCCCCCTAGCGGGGGACCAGTCCCAGATACGCAGTATTTT.